This entry lists 8 T cell receptor beta chains sequenced from one sample in a study of shared clonotypes between healthy human individuals. The assay was immunoSEQ multiplex PCR, and TCRdb's table has in-frame clones only and misses some. There are 2 million to 3 million clones in the sample; more than 85% occur only once, and about 0.38% lies in the top ten. The sample consisted of naive CD4+ T cells from PBMCs. Subset here: CD45RA+ positively selected. All receptors come from a man between 18 and 29 years old in good health. Some clones in this sample may be carry-over from other donors' samples.

V is TRBV7-9 and J is TRBJ2-1; TRBD2 agrees at 10 bases. V dropped 3 bases and J dropped 0; count of bases not matched to a gene: 11. The CDR3 is 19 residues long. CDR1 and CDR2 from the germline V gene are SEHNR and FQNEAQ (reference sequence). CDR3 sequence reads: CASSLSIAGGPSSYNEQFF. The CDR3 DNA reads TGTGCCAGCAGCTTGAGTATAGCGGGAGGCCCGAGCTCCTACAATGAGCAGTTCTTC.

The chain is built from TRBV7-9 and TRBJ2-5; TRBD2 agrees at 8 bases. CDR3 length equals 15 residues. Germline V gene lookup returns CDR1 SEHNR and CDR2 FQNEAQ (reference sequence). Trimming cost V 5 bases and J 5 bases; bases outside gene matches: 10. The CDR3 here is CASSPGLAARETQYF. In DNA form, the CDR3 reads TGTGCCAGCAGCCCCGGACTAGCAGCTCGGGAGACCCAGTACTTC.

The chain has TRBV28 and TRBJ1-2, with 9 nucleotides matching TRBD1. Germline values: CDR1 MDHEN, CDR2 SYDVKM. V was pared by 6 bases and J by 8 bases, with 10 bases of the junction left unmatched. The CDR3 has 14 amino acids. The CDR3 DNA is TGTGCCAGCAGAGAAGCGGGACAGGGTGAAGGCTACACCTTC. It yields the protein CASREAGQGEGYTF.

The CDR3 DNA sequence: TGTGCCAGCGGCCGGAACAGGGCATCAACCTCCTACGAGCAGTACTTC. Its translation is CASGRNRASTSYEQYF. The chain carries TRBV7-9 and TRBJ2-7, with D possibly matching TRBD1 (6 bases). Between the trimmed V and J ends, which lost 8 bases and 0 bases, there was a span of 20 bases. Looked up from germline, CDR1 is SEHNR and CDR2 is FQNEAQ (reference sequence). This CDR3 region has 16 residues.

As regards this clone: Other DNA sequences in this sample translate to the same CDR3. The chain has TRBV7-9 and TRBJ1-2, with D uncertain. Trimming pared 5 bases from V and 0 bases from J, leaving 4 bases between. Germline CDR1 is SEHNR and CDR2 is FQNEAQ (reference sequence). This CDR3 comprises 12 residues. The CDR3: CASSPSNYGYTF. In DNA form, the CDR3 reads TGTGCCAGCAGCCCCTCTAACTATGGCTACACCTTC.

In nucleotides, the CDR3 is TGCGCCAGCAGCTTGGGTACTAGCGGGAGCTTGGATGAGCAGTTCTTC. Residues: CASSLGTSGSLDEQFF. The chain is built from TRBV5-1 and TRBJ2-1; TRBD2 matches 11 bases. Germline-derived CDR1 and CDR2 are SGHRS and YFSETQ. J was trimmed by 8 bases and V by 0 bases; bases with no gene match: 7. The CDR3 consists of 16 residues.

J is TRBJ2-1 and V is TRBV9; TRBD1 or TRBD2 may be the D gene (5 bases each). This CDR3 has 16 residues. The V gene lost 3 bases and the J gene lost 6 bases, with 19 bases spanning the gap. The germline CDR1 and CDR2 sequences are SGDLS and YYNGEE. For the CDR3, the DNA is TGTGCCAGCAGCGCTCATTCCCCCGGTGGGGGCAATGAGCAGTTCTTC. Translated, it gives CASSAHSPGGGNEQFF.

In nucleotides, the CDR3 is TGCAGCGCCGGTCGGGGGGAGACCCAGTACTTC. Amino acid sequence: CSAGRGETQYF. This rearrangement joins TRBV29-1 to TRBJ2-5; D is perhaps TRBD2 (6 bases). CDR1 is SQVTM and CDR2 is ANQGSEA in the germline V gene. V lost 7 bases and J lost 5, with 11 bases in between. This CDR3 is 11 amino acids long.